This T cell receptor beta chain is from a study of blood T cell repertoires in COVID-19. About the research overall: Some COVID-19 samples were acute and others convalescent; all came from the United States, Italy and Spain.

Using immunoSEQ multiplex PCR, the repertoire was profiled, and TCRdb retains in-frame clones only, with some absent. The sample has hundreds of thousands of clones, roughly 86% seen once. The CDR3 is 14 residues long. J gave up 7 bases and V 5 bases, and 2 bases lay outside the gene matches. The germline V gene has CDR1 MDHEN and CDR2 SYDVKM. The receptor's source is a man aged 70-80 years with acute or convalescent COVID-19. Sequencing was done on a sample of peripheral blood. The chain joins TRBV28 to TRBJ2-1; TRBD2 agrees at 13 bases. The CDR3 reads CASSGTSGTNEQFF. Written as DNA, the CDR3 is TGTGCCAGCAGTGGGACTAGCGGGACGAATGAGCAGTTCTTC.